The source of this T cell receptor beta chain is a study of T cell repertoires in cytomegalovirus infection. Study information: An indication of both CMV infection and matching HLA type came from public TCR beta signatures.

About this clonotype: What it recognizes is unknown.

Trimming shortened V by 0 bases and J by 6 bases, and 12 bases separated the two germline ends. Germline lookup yields CDR1 LGHNA and CDR2 YSLEER. The CDR3 is 15 amino acids. General study results and limits: HLA-C-restricted CMV-specific TCR beta clonotypes were dominant in the ex vivo response.

TCRdb reanalysed the reads using MiXCR and keeps one entry per CDR3 protein. There are about 830,000 distinct CDR3 sequences in the sample; 32% occur only once, and under 15% lies in the top ten. This clonotype was obtained from a human donor in good health (CMV status not recorded). Some clones in this sample may be carry-over from other donors' samples. This chain uses TRBV4-3 with TRBJ2-1; D may be TRBD2 (5 bases). The source material was cultured CD8+ T cells from PBMCs, sampled from culture after CMV antigen stimulation. DNA for the CDR3: TGCGCCAGCAGCCAAGATTACGGGGATGGCAATGAGCAGTTCTTC. Translating it yields CASSQDYGDGNEQFF.